One and the same sample provided the 10 T cell receptor beta chains below, sequenced in a study of CD8 T cells in ankylosing spondylitis. The antigens for these receptors are not known. Study conclusions and caveats: What appeared characteristic of ankylosing spondylitis blood was a TCR beta motif of eight highly homologous variants.

TCRdb re-called the 5' RACE reads through MiXCR, storing one row per CDR3 protein. The top ten hold around a fifth of the sample, which has roughly 700,000 distinct CDR3 sequences, around 20% seen once. The sequencing input was blood, either unsorted or a sorted T cell fraction (not recorded which). These receptors all come from a male donor with ankylosing spondylitis.

This rearrangement joins TRBV10-3 to TRBJ2-1, with D perhaps matching TRBD1 (5 bases). CDR3 length: 16 amino acids. Trimming removed 6 bases from V and 4 bases from J, with 19 bases in between. In germline, CDR1 is ENHRY, CDR2 SYGVKD. The CDR3 here is CAIRESETTGYNEQFF. CDR3 DNA: TGTGCCATCAGAGAGAGCGAGACCACAGGTTACAATGAGCAGTTCTTC.

The chain uses TRBV6-1 and TRBJ1-4, with a weak D call TRBD1 (5 bases). The CDR3 is 13 residues long. CDR1 is MNHNS and CDR2 is SASEGT in the germline V gene. V was cut by 6 bases and J by 6 bases, with 11 bases left in between. The CDR3 DNA is TGTGCCAGCAGGAGGGACGGGGATGAAAAACTGTTTTTT. It translates to CASRRDGDEKLFF.

This clonotype has only a few counts. J is TRBJ2-5 and V is TRBV7-2; TRBD1 or TRBD2 may be the D gene (5 bases each). This CDR3 is built from 14 residues. V was clipped by 5 bases and J by 5 bases, with 15 bases between them. Germline V gene lookup returns CDR1 SGHTA and CDR2 FQGNSA. The CDR3, as DNA: TGTGCCAGCAGCGCAGGGAGTGGTGGGGAGACCCAGTACTTC. Its protein is CASSAGSGGETQYF.

This clonotype was observed a few times. The rearrangement links TRBV28 to TRBJ2-5; perhaps D is TRBD1 or TRBD2 (5 bases each). The CDR3 loop spans 15 amino acids. Per the germline V gene, CDR1 is MDHEN and CDR2 is SYDVKM. The V end was cut by 3 bases, the J end by 4 bases, with 15 bases between. CDR3 region: CASSLGVVSGETQYF. CDR3 nucleotide sequence: TGTGCCAGCAGTTTGGGGGTCGTATCGGGAGAGACCCAGTACTTC.

The chain carries TRBV12-3 or TRBV12-4 and TRBJ1-2; possible D gene TRBD1, 5 bases. V lost 7 bases and J 8 bases, leaving 14 bases between the germline ends. CDR3 size: 12 residues. The CDR3 bases are TGTGCCAGCACCACTGGGGGGGACGGCTACACCTTC. It encodes CASTTGGDGYTF.

This clonotype was counted between two and nine times. The chain carries TRBV6-1 and TRBJ2-3; a possible D gene is TRBD1 (5 bases). Per germline, CDR1 MNHNS and CDR2 SASEGT. The CDR3 runs 14 residues. V lost 6 bases, J lost 6 bases, and 16 bases lay in between. CDR3 region: CASSRADPRDTQYF. CDR3 DNA: TGTGCCAGCAGCAGGGCGGACCCACGGGATACGCAGTATTTT.

This clonotype was observed a single time. V gene TRBV12-3 or TRBV12-4 combines with J gene TRBJ2-2; D perhaps matches TRBD2 (7 bases). The V end was cut by 9 bases, the J end by 5 bases, with 31 bases between. The CDR3 sequence is 19 residues long. CDR3 residues: CASTFPKGGDRPGTGELFF. In nucleotides, the CDR3 is TGTGCCAGTACTTTCCCCAAAGGGGGGGACCGCCCGGGGACCGGGGAGCTGTTTTTT.

This clonotype was picked up one time. The DNA for the CDR3 is TGCGCCAGCAGCAGGGTGAGGGACACTGAAGCTTTCTTT. It codes for CASSRVRDTEAFF. This chain joins TRBV5-1 and TRBJ1-1; D unclear. V was pared by 4 bases and J by 3 bases, with 10 bases between. CDR1 SGHRS and CDR2 YFSETQ come from the germline V gene. The CDR3 has 13 residues.

The chain recombines TRBV28 with TRBJ2-7; D perhaps matches TRBD2 (5 bases). V was pared by 3 bases and J by 0 bases, with 9 bases between. The CDR3 covers 14 residues. Per germline, CDR1 MDHEN and CDR2 SYDVKM. As DNA, the CDR3 is TGTGCCAGCAGTTTCTACGGGGTCTCCTACGAGCAGTACTTC. Amino acid sequence: CASSFYGVSYEQYF.

This clonotype appeared a few times. This chain links TRBV7-2 with TRBJ1-1; maybe TRBD1 (5 bases). Trimming shortened V by 3 bases and J by 6 bases, and 11 bases separated the two germline ends. The CDR3 extends over 13 amino acids. CDR1 is SGHTA, CDR2 FQGNSA, per germline. In nucleotides, the CDR3 is TGTGCCAGCAGCTTTCGAGTGGGGGCTGAAGCTTTCTTT. Amino acid sequence: CASSFRVGAEAFF.